This entry features one T cell receptor beta chain sequence. Antigen unknown. The sample holds other DNA sequences that translate to the same CDR3. The sample belongs to a study of memory CD4+ T cells and cytomegalovirus serostatus. Across the whole study: Healthy Belgian adult donors included nine or ten CMV-positive and some 23 CMV-negative people. Whole-study results and caveats: Suggested: most of the CMV-linked TCR signature lies in CD4+ memory cells.

The sort gate was single viable CD3+CD4+CD8-CD45RO+ cells for memory CD4+ T cells. Germline V CDR1 and CDR2: ENHRY, SYGVKD. CDR3 length equals 14 residues. V lost 3 bases, J lost 0 bases, and 6 bases lay in between. Sequencing was performed with immunoSEQ multiplex PCR; in TCRdb, only in-frame clones are kept and a portion is missing. Of approximately 50,000 clones detected, 70% to 85% appear once; the ten largest clones hold over 2%. The TCR comes from an adult in good health and CMV-seropositive. V is TRBV10-3 and J is TRBJ1-3; no reliable D call. Sequencing input: memory CD4+ T cells from blood. The CDR3 nucleotides read TGTGCCATCAGTGACGGGAGCTCTGGAAACACCATATATTTT. Amino acid sequence: CAISDGSSGNTIYF.